This TCR beta chain comes out of a study of CD8+ T cells in alopecia areata (dated by TCRdb to the late 2010s). In terms of the full investigation: The treated patients took part in an open-label pilot trial in which moderate-to-severe alopecia areata was treated with oral tofacitinib at 5 to 10 mg twice daily. In both human patients and the C3H/HeJ mouse model, the study applied high-throughput TCRbeta sequencing to look at T cell clonal expansion in alopecia areata. Scalp tissue and sorted CD4+ and CD8+ peripheral blood T cells from patchy and totalis/universalis alopecia areata patients and from healthy controls were covered by human TCRbeta sequencing. Disease severity in treated patients was measured with the SALT score, which quantifies the percentage of affected scalp surface area. The RNA source kit depended on sample type: the PAXgene miRNA kit for fixed scalp, the miRNeasy kit for PBMCs, and the RNeasy kit for mouse skin. Patients stayed on tofacitinib for 6 to 18 months and then had 6 months of follow-up off drug so that delayed response and recurrence could be assessed. Biopsies were taken from tofacitinib-treated patients at baseline and at 4 and 24 weeks of treatment, and a later scalp biopsy was taken in several of the tofacitinib-treated patients. Scalp clonality was compared across normal scalp (n=4), patchy alopecia areata scalp (n=8), and alopecia totalis/universalis scalp (n=8). Amplification of TCRbeta CDR3 regions was done by immunoSEQ multiplex PCR using 35 Vbeta forward primers and 13 Jbeta reverse primers.

Trimmed from V: 4 bases; trimmed from J: 3 bases; junction bases lacking a gene match: 4. The germline V gene gives CDR1 as SQVTM and CDR2 as ANQGSEA. Spanning cysteine to phenylalanine, the CDR3 consists of 13 amino acids. This entry keeps only the CDR3 DNA: 39 bases, framed from base 1. The time point label, read with the paper, signifies: about 4 weeks on oral tofacitinib. Read against the paper, the sample's treatment or condition label means: oral pan-JAK inhibitor, 5-10 mg twice daily. Peripheral blood and lesional scalp punch biopsies were obtained from patients with alopecia areata. PBMCs were isolated by density centrifugation and stained for CD3, CD4 and CD8, after which CD4+ and CD8+ T cells were sorted on a FACSAria. The sample holds one count of this clone. Which antigen it targets is not known. No much larger clone is present one base from it, and per-base qualities are unavailable. General study outcomes and caveats: With tofacitinib, both scalp clonality and the number of expanded CD8+ clones among the top 100 scalp clones went down significantly. Because the treated cohort was small and had just a single nonresponder, larger studies are needed to establish links between baseline CD8+ expansion and response. During tofacitinib treatment, many expanded lesional clones remained in scalp and blood, and this persistence may partly explain relapse after treatment is stopped. Shared TCR sequences between patients were less evident than in mice, which may be partly attributable to HLA diversity in the patient population. Resident alphabeta T cells in normal human skin are also sequenced, complicating scalp TCR repertoire analysis, unlike mouse skin dominated by gammadelta T cells. Compared with normal scalp, lesional scalp had higher clonality and more expanded CD8+ clones, particularly in alopecia totalis/universalis, a pattern that suggests antigenic drive.

The library was obtained by the immunoSEQ multiplex PCR assay. RNA was extracted from all samples and reverse transcribed into cDNA as template for TCR sequencing. First-strand cDNA was synthesized with SuperScript III using a 2:1 mix of oligo-dT and random hexamers. A synthetic immune receptor repertoire was used to measure amplification bias, and any remaining bias was corrected computationally. Turning to the authors' computational methods: Raw reads were preprocessed to remove errors, and CDR3 was defined according to IMGT conventions as the region from the conserved cysteine to phenylalanine. Clonality was computed as 1 minus the Shannon entropy, with the entropy normalized by log2 of the number of productive unique TCRs. CD4 or CD8 identity of scalp clones was inferred by cross-referencing scalp TCRbeta sequences with sorted blood CD4 and CD8 repertoires. TCRdb retrieved this table from immuneACCESS and kept in-frame rearrangements only. Not all clones are present; in checked studies, unresolved V genes account for under half, and no reason is known for the remainder. The V and J calls and clone size were taken over from that table, and D and trimming were inferred from the DNA. Counted in this sample were more than 95,000 clones; around 60% of them appeared once. More than 5.5% of the sample is taken by the ten largest.

The sample here was CD4+ T cells sorted from blood, taken at week 4, from a patient treated with tofacitinib. The chain uses TRBV29-1 and TRBJ1-1; TRBD1 matches 8 bases in the middle. The sequence derives from a human donor with alopecia areata. This receptor carries the CDR3 CSVGGQADTEAFF. The DNA sequence reads TGCAGCGTTGGGGGACAGGCGGACACTGAAGCTTTCTTT. With all but the CDR3 taken from the reference TRBV29-1 and TRBJ1-1 genes, the full variable domain is: SAVISQKPSRDICQRGTSLTIQCQVDSQVTMMFWYRQQPGQSLTLIATANQGSEATYESGFVIDKFPISRPNLTFSTLTVSNMSPEDSSIYLCSVGGQADTEAFFGQGTRLTVV.